One sample yielded the 12 T cell receptor beta chains listed below, sequenced in a study of T cell repertoires in cytomegalovirus infection. In TCRdb, the reads were re-called with MiXCR into one record per CDR3 protein. The repertoire holds some 800,000 distinct CDR3 sequences, with about 30% as singletons. Their antigens are not known. The source material was cultured CD8+ T cells from PBMCs, sampled from culture after CMV antigen stimulation. The receptors shown here come from a human donor in good health (CMV status not recorded). Some clones in this sample may be carry-over from other donors' samples.

The rearrangement links TRBV6-2 or TRBV6-3 to TRBJ2-3; TRBD2 matches at 11 bases. CDR3 length: 17 residues. Germline V CDR1 and CDR2: MNHEY, SVGEGT. Trimming cost V 0 bases and J 3 bases; bases outside gene matches: 5. The DNA for the CDR3 is TGTGCCAGCAGTTACTCGACTAGCGGGGTTTGGACAGATACGCAGTATTTT. This encodes CASSYSTSGVWTDTQYF.

At least ten counts were recorded for this clonotype. V and J are TRBV7-2 and TRBJ2-5, with 10 bases aligning to TRBD1. Germline V lookup: CDR1 SGHTA, CDR2 FQGNSA. There are 14 residues in the CDR3. V lost 3 bases and J lost 5; bases outside the gene matches: 3. Here the CDR3 DNA reads TGTGCCAGCAGCTTCGACAGGGGGCTGGAGACCCAGTACTTC. Translated, it gives CASSFDRGLETQYF. Looking up the rest from reference TRBV7-2 and TRBJ2-5 gives the full variable domain: GAGVSQSPSNKVTEKGKDVELRCDPISGHTALYWYRQSLGQGLEFLIYFQGNSAPDKSGLPSDRFSAERTGGSVSTLTIQRTQQEDSAVYLCASSFDRGLETQYFGPGTRLLVL.

This clonotype was seen only once. The chain joins TRBV6-5 to TRBJ1-1, with D possibly TRBD1 on 6 matching bases. CDR1 and CDR2 from the germline V gene are MNHEY and SVGAGI. CDR3 length: 11 amino acids. V lost 6 bases and J lost 7, with 9 bases in between. This CDR3 is CASRTGFEAFF. CDR3 in DNA: TGTGCCAGCAGAACAGGGTTTGAAGCTTTCTTT.

The chain combines TRBV25-1 with TRBJ1-1; D call uncertain. V lost 2 bases to trimming and J lost 1 base, with 11 bases between them. This CDR3 region has 15 residues. Germline V gene data show CDR1 as MGHDK and CDR2 as SYGVNS. CDR3 DNA sequence: TGTGCCAGCAGTGAAAATTACCGTCCGAACACTGAAGCTTTCTTT. The encoded protein is CASSENYRPNTEAFF.

The chain has TRBV6-6 and TRBJ2-7, with unresolved D. Trimming pared 6 bases from V and 0 bases from J, leaving 15 bases between. The CDR3 has 15 amino acids. Germline V gives CDR1 MNHNY, CDR2 SVGAGI (reference sequence). CDR3 loop: CASSVTAWSSYEQYF. CDR3 sequence (DNA): TGTGCCAGCAGCGTAACTGCCTGGAGCTCCTACGAGCAGTACTTC.

The chain couples TRBV6-2 or TRBV6-3 to TRBJ1-5, with a possible D match to TRBD1 (5 bases). The CDR3 consists of 14 residues. V was trimmed by 10 bases and J by 3 bases, leaving 16 bases between them. In germline, CDR1 is MNHEY, CDR2 SVGEGT. The CDR3 region is CATSGVSPNQPQHF. CDR3 bases: TGTGCCACGTCGGGGGTGAGCCCCAATCAGCCCCAGCATTTT.

This clonotype has only a few counts. V usage is TRBV4-1 and J usage is TRBJ1-4; 8 bases agree with TRBD1. The J segment lost 0 bases and the V segment lost 1 base, leaving 13 bases of the junction unmatched. Germline CDR1 reads MGHRA; CDR2 reads YSYEKL. CDR3 size: 20 residues. The CDR3 loop reads CASSQVKGQGRISTNEKLFF. The CDR3 DNA reads TGCGCCAGCAGCCAAGTTAAAGGACAGGGCCGAATATCAACTAATGAAAAACTGTTTTTT.

The chain recombines TRBV6-5 with TRBJ1-1, with 8 bases identical to TRBD1. With V trimmed by 10 bases and J by 6 bases, 10 bases remained unmatched. CDR1 is MNHEY and CDR2 is SVGAGI in the germline V gene. CDR3 size: 13 residues. The CDR3 is CATLRTGYSEAFF. The DNA for the CDR3 is TGTGCCACCCTTCGGACAGGGTATTCTGAAGCTTTCTTT.

This clonotype was seen ten or more times. The chain joins TRBV7-8 to TRBJ1-3; D uncertain. Trimming took 1 base from V and 0 from J, leaving 7 bases between them. The CDR3 runs to 15 residues. Per the germline V gene, CDR1 is SGHVS and CDR2 is FQNEAQ. DNA of the CDR3: TGTGCCAGCAGCTTAGGCGTGAGCTCTGGAAACACCATATATTTT. Translating gives CASSLGVSSGNTIYF.

This clonotype appeared a few times. This chain uses TRBV18 with TRBJ2-7; D uncertain. V dropped 3 bases and J dropped 4 bases, with 10 bases sitting between them. The CDR3 runs 13 residues. Germline V CDR1 and CDR2: KGHSH, LQKENI. CDR3: CASSPRGPYEQYV. The CDR3 bases are TGTGCCAGCTCACCCCGTGGGCCATACGAGCAGTACGTC.

This clonotype has more than one count but fewer than ten. This rearrangement joins TRBV7-8 to TRBJ1-2; D uncertain. CDR1 SGHVS and CDR2 FQNEAQ come from the germline V gene. The V and J ends lost 1 base and 8 bases respectively, with 8 bases between them. This CDR3 has 12 amino acids. The CDR3 loop is CASSLDLLGYTF. DNA of the CDR3: TGTGCCAGCAGCTTAGATTTGCTGGGCTACACCTTC.

The rearrangement joins TRBV6-8 to TRBJ1-1, with a weak D call TRBD1 (5 bases). Trimming cost V 2 bases and J 3 bases, with 13 bases left between them. CDR1 and CDR2 from the germline V gene are MNHGY and SAAAGT. CDR3 length equals 15 residues. The CDR3 DNA sequence: TGTGCCAGCAGTTACACGCCGCGGGGGTACACTGAAGCTTTCTTT. Its protein is CASSYTPRGYTEAFF.